Sequencing of this TCR beta chain was carried out in a study of CD8+ T cells in alopecia areata. Findings and caveats of the study: Resident alphabeta T-cell populations of normal skin are likewise subject to sequencing in scalp samples.

RNA, once extracted, was reverse transcribed into cDNA for use as the sequencing template. Sequencing used immunoSEQ multiplex PCR; TCRdb keeps in-frame clones, though not all of them. Seen here are about 13,000 clones, roughly 55% observed once, and the top ten hold approximately 11%. CDR3 length: 19 amino acids. Trimming removed 0 bases from V and 1 base from J, with 21 bases in between. Germline lookup yields CDR1 LNHDA and CDR2 SQIVND (reference sequence). Obtained from alopecia areata patients were lesional scalp punch biopsies along with peripheral blood. With regard to this clone: Its antigen is as yet unknown.

The rearrangement joins TRBV19 to TRBJ1-1; no definite D call. Specimen: skin, collected at week 0. This TCR derives from a human donor with alopecia areata. The CDR3 DNA follows: TGTGCCAGTAGTATAGATTCAAAGAGGGTTGGGGAGAGGAACACTGAAGCTTTCTTT. It codes for CASSIDSKRVGERNTEAFF.